The T cell receptor beta chain described here comes from a study of T cells expressing NK-cell markers. TCRdb re-called the 5' RACE reads and shows each CDR3 protein once, DNA omitted. The data show more than 250,000 distinct CDR3 sequences, and the top ten clones hold about 0.4%. CDR3 length: 15 amino acids. Germline-derived CDR1 and CDR2 are SQVTM and ANQGSEA. This clonotype originated in a man aged 18 to 30 in good health. This chain joins TRBV29-1 and TRBJ2-7; the D call of TRBD2 rests on TCRdb alone, since no DNA is present to check it. The specimen sequenced was blood T cells: a sorted CD56 or NKG2C T cell subset, CD4+ or CD8+ T cells, or bulk PBMC T cells (not recorded which). CDR3 loop: CSVDTAGEGAYEQYF.